The TCR beta chain described here comes from a study of cytomegalovirus exposure and HLA in healthy donors (dated by TCRdb to about 2017). Looking at the study overall: In an earlier analysis of fewer than 750 of the donors, approximately 260 Gb of sequence data and just under 120 million unique TCR beta sequences from 180 million or so T cells were reported. The aim of the study was to test whether cataloging public T cell receptors could identify signatures of past pathogen exposure. On average, roughly 250,000 unique TCR beta nucleotide sequences were sequenced per donor among several hundred genotyped donors of the cohort, with roughly 18% of those sequences being non-productive. Donor age, sex, ethnicity and CMV serostatus were collected together with the repertoire data. A later genetic analysis used genome-wide SNP genotypes for about three fifths of the 666 donors, treating that subset as a discovery cohort. Approximately 310 gigabases of sequencing data and 70 million to 85 million unique TCR sequences were included in an early release covering over 600 HLA-typed donors. The genetic ancestry cluster associated with self-reported Caucasian donors included roughly four fifths of the 398 genotyped donors. In an earlier analysis of several hundred of the donors, high-throughput TCR beta sequencing was used to judge whether each TCR beta V gene segment behaved as functional or pseudogenic. Along with the approximately 650-subject first cohort, a separate validation cohort of 120 different subjects was used. Rather than using new phenotypic data, the later analysis identified candidate immune exposures from TCR beta sequences and from how often those sequences occurred across donors. To predict cytomegalovirus infection status, the study brought together high-throughput TCR immunosequencing, statistical association of individual TCRs with disease status, and machine learning. All discovery cohort repertoires had been generated using a single sequencing platform. The T cell repertoires of 666 subjects were profiled by immunosequencing and related to cytomegalovirus serostatus. Five DR-DQ haplotypes were handled as single units for association and clustering because linkage in the cohort was strong. HLA typing included class I and class II loci at four-digit resolution. A later analysis re-analyzed previously published TCR beta repertoires from roughly 630 donors and added high-resolution HLA genotyping to study TCR occurrence patterns. Typing coverage differed by locus: A, B, C, DRB1 and DQB1 were typed in roughly 620-630 donors, DQA1 in approximately 520, DPA1 in 606, and DPB1 in 472. Broad study findings and their caveats: Roughly uniform sequencing depth across donors was assumed in presence/absence analyses, although this assumption may not hold. Strong co-occurrence of HLA alleles, especially DR and DQ, made assigning TCR associations to individual alleles difficult. Because HLA typing was missing for some donors at each locus, association tests included only the typed subset. A few of the identified cytomegalovirus-associated TCR beta chains were confirmed in vitro to be specific for cytomegalovirus antigens. The earlier analysis of 587 of the donors excluded seventeen rarely observed V segments, including chromosome 9 orphons, because counts were too low. In a later analysis, most CMV-associated TCR beta chains were found to appear HLA-restricted, with HLA associations seemingly driven largely by CMV exposure. It was suggested by the authors that the approach could potentially be generalized to other disease states and immunological phenotypes. Correlated functional status among segregating V segments might reflect linkage disequilibrium, but an unknown experimental factor could not be ruled out. The 87-base-pair reads could not distinguish some IMGT-functional V segments, including TRBV6-2 and TRBV6-3, so those segments were excluded. A group of highly shared sequence variants was considered likely to be a technical artifact of the sequencing pipeline. The classifier was reported to diagnose cytomegalovirus status with high specificity and sensitivity in both the original and validation cohorts. In a later analysis, the rate of TCR association differed among HLA loci, with DRB1 alleles having the most associated TCRs and HLA-C alleles having the fewest. In a later analysis, HLA-associated TCR beta chains were found to be more clonally expanded and to have lower generation probabilities than equally common non-associated chains. This cohort had only TCR beta chains sequenced, and the lack of alpha or paired-chain data limited which features could be detected. A further reported finding was that TCR beta sequences accurately predicted the HLA-A and HLA-B alleles for most subjects in the first cohort. A later analysis associated approximately 17,000 TCR beta sequences with specific HLA alleles at a false discovery rate of 0.05. Across donors, most TCR sequences were observed very rarely, whereas some public TCRs were present in many individuals. According to a later analysis, parvovirus B19, influenza, CMV and Epstein-Barr virus appeared linked to several top co-occurrence clusters. A later genetic analysis associated a missense DCLRE1C variant with V-gene and J-gene trimming of TCR beta chains, and an independent cohort replicated the association. In an earlier analysis of roughly 500 of the donors, most TCR beta V segments appeared in productive rearrangements about 87% or about 30% of the time, broadly matching IMGT annotations. In the study, about 150 TCR beta chains were listed as associated with cytomegalovirus. Compared with the approximately 670-donor mean, donors in an Asian-associated ancestry cluster had fewer N-insertions in productive TCRs, according to a later genetic analysis. The only immune exposure information available for the cohort was CMV serostatus.

Taken from cysteine to phenylalanine, the CDR3 has 19 residues. Kept here is only the CDR3 DNA, which spans 57 bases and is read in frame from base 1. The germline V gene yields SGHVS for CDR1 and FQNEAQ for CDR2. V and J are trimmed by 0 bases and 7 bases, and the gene matches miss 11 bases of the junction. This clone was counted between two and nine times. The target of this receptor is not known. No per-base quality is available; no much larger clone lies one base away. Library creation used the immunoSEQ multiplex PCR assay. The multiplex PCR relied on a mix of 60 forward primers for TCR Vbeta segments and 13 reverse primers for TCR Jbeta segments. The CDR3 region of rearranged TCR beta genes was amplified from genomic DNA with a multiplex PCR assay. The Illumina HiSeq System was used to sequence the amplified TCR beta libraries as 87-base-pair reads. Under the source paper's analysis protocol: Across the 700 or so repertoires, a later analysis counted roughly 84 million unique TCR beta chains, roughly 11 million of which were shared by at least two donors. Raw reads were error-corrected and collapsed into unique sequences with a nearest-neighbor algorithm that merged closely related sequences to remove PCR and sequencing errors. Alignment of CDR3 sequences to IMGT reference sequences was used to assign V, D and J gene segments. For a sequence to be retained, at least a six-nucleotide match to both a V gene segment and a J gene segment was required. A rearrangement counted as productive if the CDR3 had no stop codons and remained in frame with V and J, and every other rearrangement counted as non-productive. CDR3 was defined by IMGT convention, running from the second conserved V-encoded cysteine to the conserved J-encoded phenylalanine. In an earlier analysis of more than 550 of the donors, sequences lacking an unambiguous match to a single V gene segment were excluded. An earlier analysis of fewer than 750 of the donors classified V segments as functional when productive rearrangements were above 56.7% and as segregating when the standard deviation between donors was above 5%. A statistical classification framework was built for diagnosing cytomegalovirus status from the catalog of TCR beta chain sequences. In a later analysis, V and J genes were assigned by comparing TCR nucleotide sequences against IMGT/GENE-DB human TR gene sequences. The TCRdist pipeline was used in a later analysis to assign CDR3 sequences and most-parsimonious VDJ recombination scenarios. In a later analysis, each TCR beta chain was defined by its CDR3 amino acid sequence together with its V-gene family, and reads lacking a unique V-gene family were excluded. A later analysis removed 500 to 650 highly shared, low-generation-probability nucleotide sequences to deal with suspected cross-contamination and a sequencing artifact. A later analysis calculated a clonal expansion index for each public chain from normalized within-repertoire ranks of inferred template counts. A later analysis computed generation probabilities with a VDJ recombination model fitted to out-of-frame rearrangements, and checked the results against IGoR. A later analysis scored TCR-TCR, TCR-HLA and TCR-CMV co-occurrence with hypergeometric tests, applying a repertoire-size bias correction to TCR pairs. False discovery rates were estimated in a later analysis by permuting HLA or CMV assignments 20 times. In a later analysis, co-occurring TCRs were grouped with DBSCAN, and TCRdist sequence similarity was added when clustering was performed within HLA-allele-positive subsets. Repertoires with fewer than 30,000 or more than 120,000 public chains, plus five repertoires with anomalous nucleotide sharing, were excluded from co-occurrence clustering. In its TCRdb copy, this immuneACCESS table keeps in-frame sequences only and misses some clones. Where compared with another copy, unresolved V genes explain less than half of these, and the others have no known cause. The D gene and trimming were derived from the DNA, and the V and J assignments and clone size from that table. The sample table holds some 200,000 clones, of which approximately 88% were seen once. Around 2.5% of the sample lies in the top ten.

The cohort consisted of some 670 healthy bone marrow donors. Cohort members were all nominally healthy when sampled, although unrecorded immune exposures were likely present. The donor tested CMV seropositive and was one of the 289 seropositive cohort members. A peripheral blood sample was collected from each donor, and TCR beta sequencing was performed on peripheral blood mononuclear cells. The Qiagen DNeasy Blood Extraction Kit was used to extract genomic DNA from the blood cell samples. The chain is encoded by TRBV7-8 joined to TRBJ2-2, with 13 middle bases fitting TRBD2. The sequence came from a woman aged 45-65 years in good health and CMV-seropositive. Sequenced input: PBMCs. The DNA reads as follows: TGTGCCAGCAGCTTAGCGCTAACTAGCGGGGGGGCCTTTGTCGGGGAGCTGTTTTTT. This gives the protein CASSLALTSGGAFVGELFF.